Presented here are 2 T cell receptor beta chains from one specimen sequenced in a study of T cell responses to AZD1222 COVID-19 vaccine. The method was immunoSEQ multiplex PCR; TCRdb's version includes in-frame clones alone and lacks a portion of them. There are 30,000 to 40,000 clones in the sample; roughly 88% occur only once, and roughly 15% lies in the top ten. The input for sequencing was peripheral blood, taken 28 days after the second AZD1222 dose. The source of these receptors is an adult who received the AZD1222 COVID-19 vaccine.

The chain links TRBV6-5 to TRBJ2-1; 8 bases are a match to TRBD2. Per the germline V gene, CDR1 is MNHEY and CDR2 is SVGAGI. The ends lost 7 bases at V and 7 bases at J; junction bases unmatched: 12. CDR3 size: 15 residues. The CDR3 spells CASKKGGGPRNEQFF. The CDR3 DNA reads TGTGCCAGCAAAAAGGGCGGGGGGCCGCGGAATGAGCAGTTCTTC.

The gene calls are TRBV19 and TRBJ1-2, with a tentative D call TRBD1 (5 bases). V lost 6 bases and J 8 bases, leaving 13 bases between the germline ends. The CDR3 length is 12 residues. CDR1 is LNHDA, CDR2 SQIVND, per germline (reference sequence). The CDR3 bases are TGTGCCAGTAGCGGGACTATGGGAGGCTACACCTTC. Its protein product is CASSGTMGGYTF.